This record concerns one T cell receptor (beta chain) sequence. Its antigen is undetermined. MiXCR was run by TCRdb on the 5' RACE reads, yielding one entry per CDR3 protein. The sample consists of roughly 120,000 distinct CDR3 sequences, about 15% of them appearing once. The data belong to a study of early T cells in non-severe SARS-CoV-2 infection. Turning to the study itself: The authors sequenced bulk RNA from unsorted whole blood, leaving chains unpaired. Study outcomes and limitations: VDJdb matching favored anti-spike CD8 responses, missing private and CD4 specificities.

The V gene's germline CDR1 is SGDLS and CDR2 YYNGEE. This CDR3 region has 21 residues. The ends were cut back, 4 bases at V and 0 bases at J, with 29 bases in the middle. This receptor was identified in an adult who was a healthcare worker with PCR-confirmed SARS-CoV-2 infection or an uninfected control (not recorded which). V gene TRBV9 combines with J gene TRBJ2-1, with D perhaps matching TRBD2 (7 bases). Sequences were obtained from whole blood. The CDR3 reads CASSPQALWNWRGGSYNEQFF. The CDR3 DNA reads TGTGCCAGCAGCCCCCAAGCTCTCTGGAACTGGAGGGGGGGCTCCTACAATGAGCAGTTCTTC.